This TCR beta chain originates from a study of T cells in Graves' hyperthyroidism and ophthalmopathy. V lost 1 base and J lost 2; bases outside the gene matches: 4. CDR3 size: 15 residues. Germline assignment: CDR1 LGHDT and CDR2 YNNKEL (reference sequence). Points from the study as a whole: A model built on 13 V-J features separated ophthalmopathy from stable hyperthyroidism. Blood also showed most of the thyroid clonotypes that were expanded above 0.001.

Ophthalmopathy patients had Clinical Activity Score at least 3, NOSPECS grade at least 4, duration under 3 months. RNA transcripts served as the template for amplifying TCR beta CDR3 regions. RT-PCR in the first round (using the HTBI primer set) targeted the TCR CDR3. Using its own MiXCR run on the multiplex PCR reads, TCRdb lists one record per CDR3 protein. Among about 400,000 distinct CDR3 sequences listed, roughly 13% were seen once. Ten or more counts support this clonotype. Its antigen is unknown. The genes are TRBV3-1 and TRBJ2-7; TRBD2 matches 8 bases. The receptor comes from a man aged 50 to 59 with Graves' ophthalmopathy. The specimen was blood. CDR3 sequence (DNA): TGTGCCAGCAGCCAAGGAACGACTAGCGCCTACGAGCAGTACTTC. This codes for CASSQGTTSAYEQYF.